These T cell receptor beta chains were read from a single sample in a study of blood T cell repertoires in COVID-19. Some clones are missing from TCRdb's copy, which holds only in-frame ones; the method was immunoSEQ multiplex PCR. The data show about 180,000 clones, about 82% seen once. Material for sequencing was PBMCs or T cells enriched from blood (not recorded which). These receptors came from a woman aged 30 to 39 who had recovered from COVID-19. CDR3s include the opening cysteine and the closing phenylalanine or tryptophan. D genes are given only for firm matches. Only part of the rows carry a size: once, few, many, or a class if the clone is expanded.

v_gene: TRBV6-5
d_gene: -
abundance: once
j_gene: TRBJ2-7
CDR3nt: TGTGCCAGCAGTTGGGACCGGGGGGCTGGCTACGAGCAGTACTTC
CDR3aa: CASSWDRGAGYEQYF

v_gene: TRBV19
d_gene: -
abundance: -
j_gene: TRBJ2-6
CDR3nt: TGTGCCAGTAGTATGTTGCTTGGGGGGAGCTCTGGGGCCAACGTCCTGACTTTC
CDR3aa: CASSMLLGGSSGANVLTF

v_gene: TRBV5-6
d_gene: TRBD1
abundance: few
j_gene: TRBJ2-1
CDR3nt: TGTGCCAGCACCATGGGACAGGGCCTCTACAATGAGCAGTTCTTC
CDR3aa: CASTMGQGLYNEQFF

v_gene: TRBV7-9
d_gene: -
abundance: -
j_gene: TRBJ1-2
CDR3nt: TGTGCCAGCAGCTTAGCGGAGGGACTCCACGGTGGCTACACCTTC
CDR3aa: CASSLAEGLHGGYTF

v_gene: TRBV5-6
d_gene: -
abundance: once
j_gene: TRBJ1-1
CDR3nt: TGTGCCAGCAGCTTTGCGGCAGTAGGCATTAACTTT
CDR3aa: CASSFAAVGINF

v_gene: TRBV28
d_gene: TRBD1
abundance: -
j_gene: TRBJ2-1
CDR3nt: TGTGCCAGCGTCCTACTAGGGGGCGAGTACAATGAGCAGTTCTTC
CDR3aa: CASVLLGGEYNEQFF

v_gene: TRBV20-1
d_gene: -
abundance: -
j_gene: TRBJ1-1
CDR3nt: TGCAGTGCTAGCTATCGAACTGAAGCTTTCTTT
CDR3aa: CSASYRTEAFF

v_gene: TRBV2
d_gene: -
abundance: -
j_gene: TRBJ2-5
CDR3nt: TGTGCCGGGGGACAACAAAAAGAGACCCAGTACTTC
CDR3aa: CAGGQQKETQYF

v_gene: TRBV2
d_gene: TRBD1
abundance: -
j_gene: TRBJ1-1
CDR3nt: TGTGCCAGCAGTGAACACAGGGGGCTGGGTACTGAAGCTTTCTTT
CDR3aa: CASSEHRGLGTEAFF

v_gene: TRBV28
d_gene: TRBD1
abundance: -
j_gene: TRBJ1-2
CDR3nt: TGTGCCAGCAGTTTGCCTAGGACCGGGACAGCAGACTATGGCTACACCTTC
CDR3aa: CASSLPRTGTADYGYTF

v_gene: TRBV28
d_gene: -
abundance: -
j_gene: TRBJ2-1
CDR3nt: TGTGCCAGGGACATCCGGCGAGAGATTTTGAGCTCCTACAATGAGCAGTTCTTC
CDR3aa: CARDIRREILSSYNEQFF

v_gene: TRBV6-5
d_gene: TRBD2
abundance: -
j_gene: TRBJ2-5
CDR3nt: TGTGCCAGCACCGTTAGCGGGAGGGTCCAAGAGACCCAGTACTTC
CDR3aa: CASTVSGRVQETQYF

v_gene: TRBV5-1
d_gene: -
abundance: -
j_gene: TRBJ2-1
CDR3nt: TGCGCCAGCAGCTTGGTCGGGAGATCGGCTAATGAGCAGTTCTTC
CDR3aa: CASSLVGRSANEQFF

v_gene: TRBV12-5
d_gene: TRBD2
abundance: -
j_gene: TRBJ2-5
CDR3nt: TGTGCTAGTGGTTTATGGCGGGAGGTATTAGAGACCCAGTACTTC
CDR3aa: CASGLWREVLETQYF

v_gene: TRBV3-1/TRBV3-2
d_gene: -
abundance: few
j_gene: TRBJ1-2
CDR3nt: TGTGCCAGCAGCCAAGCAACAGCTAACTATGGCTACACCTTC
CDR3aa: CASSQATANYGYTF

v_gene: TRBV29-1
d_gene: TRBD1
abundance: few
j_gene: TRBJ1-1
CDR3nt: TGCAGCGTGGTGACAGGGGGCACTGAAGCTTTCTTT
CDR3aa: CSVVTGGTEAFF

v_gene: TRBV5-4
d_gene: -
abundance: few
j_gene: TRBJ2-1
CDR3nt: TGTGCCAGCAGCTTGGAAGGACTTTACAATGAGCAGTTCTTC
CDR3aa: CASSLEGLYNEQFF

v_gene: TRBV2
d_gene: TRBD1
abundance: -
j_gene: TRBJ2-5
CDR3nt: TGTGCCAGCAGCGGACAGGTCGGAGAGACCCAGTACTTC
CDR3aa: CASSGQVGETQYF

v_gene: TRBV11-2
d_gene: TRBD1
abundance: -
j_gene: TRBJ1-5
CDR3nt: TGTGCCAGCAGCTTATGGGACAGTAGCAATCAGCCCCAGCATTTT
CDR3aa: CASSLWDSSNQPQHF

v_gene: TRBV11-2
d_gene: TRBD2
abundance: once
j_gene: TRBJ2-7
CDR3nt: TGTGCCAGCAGCCCCCTCTGGGAGCGGGGGGCCTACGAGCAGTACTTC
CDR3aa: CASSPLWERGAYEQYF

v_gene: TRBV27
d_gene: TRBD1
abundance: -
j_gene: TRBJ1-2
CDR3nt: TGTGCCAGCAGTACGAATGACAGGGGGCAGGGCTACACCTTC
CDR3aa: CASSTNDRGQGYTF

v_gene: TRBV10-2
d_gene: -
abundance: few
j_gene: TRBJ2-7
CDR3nt: TGCGCCAGCAGTGATTGGTACGGGGAATCCTACGAGCAGTACTTC
CDR3aa: CASSDWYGESYEQYF

v_gene: TRBV7-9
d_gene: -
abundance: -
j_gene: TRBJ1-1
CDR3nt: TGTGCCAGCAGCTTAAACGGCTTCAGGGAGGGCACTGAAGCTTTCTTT
CDR3aa: CASSLNGFREGTEAFF

v_gene: TRBV4-1
d_gene: -
abundance: few
j_gene: TRBJ1-4
CDR3nt: TGCGCCAGCAGCCAAAGGAGCACTGCAACTAATGAAAAACTGTTTTTT
CDR3aa: CASSQRSTATNEKLFF

v_gene: TRBV3-1/TRBV3-2
d_gene: -
abundance: -
j_gene: TRBJ2-7
CDR3nt: TGTGCCAGCAGCCAGGGGGGGGGCCCCCTATCCTACGAGCAGTACTTC
CDR3aa: CASSQGGGPLSYEQYF

v_gene: TRBV7-9
d_gene: TRBD2
abundance: -
j_gene: TRBJ2-1
CDR3nt: TGTGCCAGCAGCCCTCTATCCGGGAGGGACTACAATGAGCAGTTCTTC
CDR3aa: CASSPLSGRDYNEQFF

v_gene: TRBV27
d_gene: -
abundance: -
j_gene: TRBJ1-5
CDR3nt: TGTGCCAGCAGTACGCTAGGAGGCAATCAGCCCCAGCATTTT
CDR3aa: CASSTLGGNQPQHF

v_gene: TRBV6-6
d_gene: -
abundance: -
j_gene: TRBJ2-5
CDR3nt: TGTGCCAGCAGCCCAACCAGGCCTGGGGAGACCCAGTACTTC
CDR3aa: CASSPTRPGETQYF

v_gene: TRBV28
d_gene: -
abundance: -
j_gene: TRBJ2-7
CDR3nt: TGTGCCACCCAGACCTACGAGCAGTACTTC
CDR3aa: CATQTYEQYF

v_gene: TRBV4-1
d_gene: TRBD2
abundance: -
j_gene: TRBJ2-3
CDR3nt: TGCGCCAGCAGACGTAGCGGGGACACAGATACGCAGTATTTT
CDR3aa: CASRRSGDTDTQYF

v_gene: TRBV5-1
d_gene: -
abundance: few
j_gene: TRBJ1-6
CDR3nt: TGCGCCAGCAGCTTGGCCGACGGGGGGAGCTCCTATAATTCACCCCTCCACTTT
CDR3aa: CASSLADGGSSYNSPLHF